The source of this T cell receptor beta chain is a study of shared clonotypes between healthy human individuals. Study summary: CD4 naive cells filled three plates per donor, CD4 memory three, CD8 naive two and CD8 memory one. General study points: Non-shared clonotypes showed lower generation probabilities than clonotypes common to all four donors.

Sequencing was performed with immunoSEQ multiplex PCR; in TCRdb, only in-frame clones are kept and a portion is missing. The sample has around 2,000,000 clones, 85% to 95% seen once; the top ten hold roughly 0.13%. The CDR3 is made up of 14 amino acids. Germline V gene data show CDR1 as SEHNR and CDR2 as FQNEAQ (reference sequence). V was cut by 5 bases and J by 2 bases, with 9 bases left in between. With respect to this clone: Its antigen is currently unknown.

This chain connects TRBV7-9 to TRBJ2-2, with no clear D. The sequence derives from a man younger than 35 in good health. Sequenced: naive CD4+ T cells sorted from blood. Indicated subset: CD45RA+ positively selected. The CDR3 DNA is TGTGCCAGCAGCCAGCGACATAACACCGGGGAGCTGTTTTTT. Protein product: CASSQRHNTGELFF.